This T cell receptor beta chain was found in a study of cytomegalovirus exposure and HLA in healthy donors. Across the study: The 120 validation repertoires matched the approximately 700 first-cohort repertoires in platform, a later analysis reported. General study findings and limits: One later analysis, an examination of the roughly 130 validation repertoires, found that first-cohort TCR clusters tended to co-occur in them. For cytomegalovirus status, the classifier reportedly gave diagnoses with high specificity and sensitivity.

Repertoires were generated with immunoSEQ multiplex PCR, while TCRdb's copy carries only in-frame clones and drops some. The table has some 160,000 clones, 90% to 95% seen once. In the case of this clone: Its antigen is currently unknown.

CDR3 size: 15 residues. The germline gives CDR1 MNHEY, CDR2 SVGAGI. The V end lost 2 bases, the J end lost 1 base, and 9 bases lay between the germline ends. The V gene is TRBV6-5, the J gene TRBJ1-5; D is unresolved. This TCR was sampled from a man aged 18 to 29 in good health and CMV-seronegative. The sequenced sample was PBMCs. The CDR3 reads CASSYDWQSNQPQHF. DNA for the CDR3: TGTGCCAGCAGTTACGATTGGCAGAGCAATCAGCCCCAGCATTTT.